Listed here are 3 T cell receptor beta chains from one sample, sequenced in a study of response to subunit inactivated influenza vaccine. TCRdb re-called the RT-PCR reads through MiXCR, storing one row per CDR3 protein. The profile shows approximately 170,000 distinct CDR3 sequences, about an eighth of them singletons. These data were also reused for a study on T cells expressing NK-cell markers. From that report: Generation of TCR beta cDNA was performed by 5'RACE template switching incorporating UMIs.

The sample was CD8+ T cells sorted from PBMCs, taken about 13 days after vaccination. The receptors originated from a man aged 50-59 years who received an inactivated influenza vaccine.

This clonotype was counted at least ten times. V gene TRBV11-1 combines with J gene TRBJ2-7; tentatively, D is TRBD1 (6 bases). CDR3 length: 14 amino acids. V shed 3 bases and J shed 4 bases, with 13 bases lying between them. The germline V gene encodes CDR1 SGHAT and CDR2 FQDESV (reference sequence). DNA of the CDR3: TGTGCCAGCAGCTTTGTCGCGACAGGATACGAGCAGTACTTC. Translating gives CASSFVATGYEQYF.

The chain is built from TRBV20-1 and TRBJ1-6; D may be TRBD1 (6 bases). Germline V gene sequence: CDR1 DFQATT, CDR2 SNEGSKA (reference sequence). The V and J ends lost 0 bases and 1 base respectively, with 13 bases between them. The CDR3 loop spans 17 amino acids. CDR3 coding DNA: TGCAGTGCTAGAGATCTCGGGGGGCCATCCTATAATTCACCCCTCCACTTT. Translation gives CSARDLGGPSYNSPLHF.

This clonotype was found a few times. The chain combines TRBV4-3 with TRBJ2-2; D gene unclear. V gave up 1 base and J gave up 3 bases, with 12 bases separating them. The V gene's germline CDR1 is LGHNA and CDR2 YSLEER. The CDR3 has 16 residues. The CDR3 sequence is CASSQGLRAYTGELFF. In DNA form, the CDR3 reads TGCGCCAGCAGCCAAGGCCTCCGGGCCTACACCGGGGAGCTGTTTTTT.